Following are 11 T cell receptor beta chains from one sample sequenced in a study of early T cells in non-severe SARS-CoV-2 infection. TCRdb analysed the 5' RACE reads with MiXCR anew, one entry per CDR3 protein. The sample lists 70,000 or so distinct CDR3 sequences, approximately 12% occurring once. Material for sequencing was whole blood. These receptors were taken from an adult who was a healthcare worker with PCR-confirmed SARS-CoV-2 infection or an uninfected control (not recorded which).

The table lists this clonotype with many counts. This CDR3 is CSVIFSGGGETQYF. The CDR3 coding sequence is TGCAGCGTCATCTTCTCAGGCGGCGGGGAGACCCAGTACTTC. V usage is TRBV29-1 and J usage is TRBJ2-5; TRBD2 is a possible D gene (5 bases). The CDR3 is 14 amino acids. CDR1 and CDR2 from the germline V gene are SQVTM and ANQGSEA. V was trimmed by 6 bases and J by 5 bases, leaving 19 bases between them.

The table lists this clonotype with many counts. The V gene is TRBV10-1, the J gene TRBJ1-1; 7 nucleotides align to TRBD1. V was clipped by 2 bases and J by 4 bases; unmatched bases: 10. The CDR3 has 16 residues. The V gene's germline CDR1 is WNHNN and CDR2 SYGVQD (reference sequence). The CDR3: CASSEGLGGGRTEAFF. CDR3 nucleotide sequence: TGCGCCAGCAGTGAGGGGTTAGGAGGGGGCCGCACTGAAGCTTTCTTT.

This clonotype was counted at least ten times. The chain joins TRBV28 to TRBJ2-3; 11 positions match TRBD2. CDR3 length: 15 amino acids. The germline gives CDR1 MDHEN, CDR2 SYDVKM. J was trimmed by 5 bases and V by 1 base; bases with no gene match: 2. The CDR3 DNA is TGTGCCAGCAGTTTATCGGGACTAGCGGTAGATACGCAGTATTTT. Encoded protein: CASSLSGLAVDTQYF.

Ten or more counts support this clonotype. The V call is TRBV27, the J call TRBJ2-1; D unclear. Germline V CDR1 and CDR2: MNHEY, SMNVEV (reference sequence). The CDR3 consists of 13 residues. Trimming removed 6 bases at V and 1 base at J, with 7 bases between. This chain's CDR3 is CASRFPSYNEQFF. The CDR3 DNA reads as TGTGCCAGCAGATTTCCGTCCTACAATGAGCAGTTCTTC.

This clonotype was seen ten or more times. Germline is not matched at one junction end, which may reflect a read error. This chain connects TRBV18 to TRBJ2-1, with 9 bases identical to TRBD2. Per the germline V gene, CDR1 is KGHSH and CDR2 is LQKENI. The CDR3 runs 15 residues. Written as DNA, the CDR3 is TGCGCCAGCTCACCAACCATAGCGGGGGCGAATGAGCAGTTCTTC. This gives the protein CASSPTIAGANEQFF.

This clonotype was recorded a few times. The chain is built from TRBV29-1 and TRBJ2-1, with a weak D call TRBD1 (5 bases). The germline CDR1 and CDR2 sequences are SQVTM and ANQGSEA. V lost 6 bases and J 4 bases, leaving 19 bases between the germline ends. This CDR3 is built from 15 residues. CDR3 DNA: TGCAGCGTAATACAGGAGCACCAGATTTACAATGAGCAGTTCTTC. Amino acid sequence: CSVIQEHQIYNEQFF.

This clonotype was detected many times. This chain joins TRBV24-1 and TRBJ2-1; tentatively, D is TRBD2 (5 bases). CDR3 size: 14 residues. With 1 base removed from V and 7 bases from J, the gap between germline ends came to 10 bases. Germline CDR1 is KGHDR and CDR2 is SFDVKD. CDR3 amino acids: CATSDLTSGNEQFF. In DNA form, the CDR3 reads TGTGCCACCAGTGATTTAACTTCGGGGAATGAGCAGTTCTTC.

This clonotype was picked up many times. The rearrangement links TRBV20-1 to TRBJ2-6; D unresolved. This CDR3 is 14 amino acids long. V lost 1 base and J lost 4, with 8 bases in between. Per the germline V gene, CDR1 is DFQATT and CDR2 is SNEGSKA (reference sequence). The CDR3 is CSARGAAGANVLTF. CDR3 coding DNA: TGCAGTGCTAGAGGGGCAGCAGGGGCCAACGTCCTGACTTTC.

This clonotype was detected ten times or more. The chain links TRBV3-1 to TRBJ2-7; weak D call: TRBD1 (5 bases). The germline gives CDR1 LGHDT, CDR2 YNNKEL (reference sequence). CDR3 length equals 14 residues. Deletions cut 0 bases from V and 0 bases from J, with 6 bases between. CDR3 in amino acids: CASSQDRVSYEQYF. For the CDR3, the DNA is TGTGCCAGCAGCCAAGACAGGGTCTCCTACGAGCAGTACTTC.

This clonotype has at least ten counts. The rearrangement uses TRBV18 and TRBJ2-1; D not certain. V lost 2 bases and J 4 bases, leaving 9 bases between the germline ends. The CDR3 sequence is 14 residues long. Germline V gene data show CDR1 as KGHSH and CDR2 as LQKENI. CDR3 sequence reads: CASSPSILYNEQFF. CDR3 in DNA: TGTGCCAGCTCACCAAGCATTCTTTACAATGAGCAGTTCTTC.

This clonotype was seen at least ten times. V and J are TRBV6-1 and TRBJ1-5; 9 nucleotides agree with TRBD1. The germline V gene encodes CDR1 MNHNS and CDR2 SASEGT. J was trimmed by 7 bases and V by 6 bases; bases with no gene match: 4. This CDR3 has 13 residues. CDR3 sequence reads: CASRDRGDQPQHF. CDR3 nucleotides: TGTGCCAGCAGAGACAGGGGGGACCAGCCCCAGCATTTT.